The rows below give T cell receptor beta chains drawn from one sample of a study of shared clonotypes between healthy human individuals. Some clones are missing from TCRdb's copy, which holds only in-frame ones; the method was immunoSEQ multiplex PCR. Seen here are about 2.4 million clones, more than 85% observed once, and the top ten hold approximately 0.35%. Sequenced: naive CD4+ T cells from PBMCs. All receptors come from a man between 18 and 35 years old in good health. Some clones in this sample may be carry-over from other donors' samples. Both conserved end residues are part of each CDR3. D genes are given only for firm matches.

j_call d_call cdr3_length v_call cdr3_aa
TRBJ2-5 TRBD1 20 TRBV6-1 CASSEGTGSGRLTIGVTQYF
TRBJ2-7 NA 15 TRBV6-5 CASRPDRENNYEQYF
TRBJ1-5 NA 12 TRBV28 CASSLRNQPQHF
TRBJ2-7 TRBD2 16 TRBV7-9 CASSLLLAGGPYEQYF
TRBJ2-2 TRBD2 15 TRBV19 CASTQREGNTGELFF
TRBJ1-5 NA 14 TRBV9 CASSASATNQPQHF
TRBJ1-4 NA 15 TRBV2 CASNTQGATNEKLFF
TRBJ1-2 TRBD1 15 TRBV28 CASSSPGQGSYPYTF
TRBJ2-3 NA 12 TRBV5-6 CASSSVRDTQYF
TRBJ1-1 NA 11 TRBV29-1 CSVPPYTEAFF
TRBJ2-3 NA 17 TRBV4-3 CASSPTASASRADTQYF
TRBJ2-6 NA 14 TRBV19 CASTGSTGANVLTF
TRBJ2-2 NA 16 TRBV6-5 CASSYGEGSDTGELFF